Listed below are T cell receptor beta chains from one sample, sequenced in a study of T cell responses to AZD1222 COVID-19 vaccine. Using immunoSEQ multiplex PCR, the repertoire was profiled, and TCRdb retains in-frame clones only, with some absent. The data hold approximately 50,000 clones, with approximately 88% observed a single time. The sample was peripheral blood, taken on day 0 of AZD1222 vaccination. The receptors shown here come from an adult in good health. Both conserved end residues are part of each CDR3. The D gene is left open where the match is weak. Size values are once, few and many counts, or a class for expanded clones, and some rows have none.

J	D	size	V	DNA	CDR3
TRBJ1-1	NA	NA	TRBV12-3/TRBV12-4	TGTGCCAGCAGCCCAGACAGGACTGAAGCTTTCTTT	CASSPDRTEAFF
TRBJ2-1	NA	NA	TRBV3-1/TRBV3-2	TGTGCCAGCAGCCTTTCCCTAAGGAATGAGCAGTTCTTC	CASSLSLRNEQFF
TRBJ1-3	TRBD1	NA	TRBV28	TGTGCCAGCAGTTCCTTGACAGGGGAGGTAAACACCATATATTTT	CASSSLTGEVNTIYF
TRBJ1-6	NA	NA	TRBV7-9	TGTGCCAGCAGCTTAGACACCGCCTATAATTCACCCCTCCACTTT	CASSLDTAYNSPLHF
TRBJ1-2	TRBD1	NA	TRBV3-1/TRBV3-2	TGTGCCAGCAGCCGGGACAGGGGTGTAAGGTCCTATGGCTACACCTTC	CASSRDRGVRSYGYTF
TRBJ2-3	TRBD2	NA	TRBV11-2	TGTGCCAGCAGCGCACATGCAGGACTAGCGGGAGTTCCAGATACGCAGTATTTT	CASSAHAGLAGVPDTQYF
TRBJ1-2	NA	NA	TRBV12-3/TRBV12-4	TGTGCCAGTCTCTCCTATGGCTACACCTTC	CASLSYGYTF
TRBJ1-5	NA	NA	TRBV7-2	TGTGCCAGCAGCTTAGAGGTAGGGGAGGCGAAGCCCCAGCATTTT	CASSLEVGEAKPQHF
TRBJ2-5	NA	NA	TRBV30	TGTGCCTGGAGCCCTCGGACAATGGGAGAGACCCAGTACTTC	CAWSPRTMGETQYF
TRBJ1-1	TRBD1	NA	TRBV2	TGTGCCAGCGGGACAGACATTCCCACTGAAGCTTTCTTT	CASGTDIPTEAFF
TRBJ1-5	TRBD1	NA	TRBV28	TGTGCCAGCAGTTATCCGGGACAGGGGTTGAGCAATCAGCCCCAGCATTTT	CASSYPGQGLSNQPQHF
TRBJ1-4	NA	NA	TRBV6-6	TGTGCCAGCAGTTGGACGGGCAGCGCAACTAATGAAAAACTGTTTTTT	CASSWTGSATNEKLFF
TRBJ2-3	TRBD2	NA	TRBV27	TGTGCCACCTCCCAGGGACTAGCAACAGATACGCAGTATTTT	CATSQGLATDTQYF
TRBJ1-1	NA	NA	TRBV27	TGTGCCAGCAGTTTATCCAGGGTTCATGAAGCTTTCTTT	CASSLSRVHEAFF
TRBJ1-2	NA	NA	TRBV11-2	TGTGCCAGCAGCTTAGATGGGCTAAGTTGGACAGTTTATAACTATGGCTACACCTTC	CASSLDGLSWTVYNYGYTF
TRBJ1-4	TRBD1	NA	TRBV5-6	TGTGCCAGCAGCTTGGACGGGACAGGGAATGAAAAACTGTTTTTT	CASSLDGTGNEKLFF
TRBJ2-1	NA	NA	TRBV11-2	TGTGCCAGCAGCCAGACTTTGAGGAATGAGCAGTTCTTC	CASSQTLRNEQFF
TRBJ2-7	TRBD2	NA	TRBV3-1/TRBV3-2	TGTGCCAGCAGCCAAGGACTAGCAGATACGCACTACGAGCAGTACTTC	CASSQGLADTHYEQYF
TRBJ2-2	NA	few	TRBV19	TGTGCCAGTAGTATGCAGGTAGCCGGGGAGCTGTTTTTT	CASSMQVAGELFF
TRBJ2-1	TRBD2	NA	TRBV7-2	TGTGCCAGCAGCTACCCGGGACTAGCGGGAGTTGAGAATGAGCAGTTCTTC	CASSYPGLAGVENEQFF
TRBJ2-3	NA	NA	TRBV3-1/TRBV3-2	TGTGCCAGCAGCCATGCTAGCACAGATACGCAGTATTTT	CASSHASTDTQYF
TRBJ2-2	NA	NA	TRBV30	TGTGCCTGGAGTTTAGGCACCGATCGGGAGCTGTTTTTT	CAWSLGTDRELFF
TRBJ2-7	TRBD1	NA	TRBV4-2	TGTGCCAGCAGCCAAGAGGGGACAGGGGAACCATACGAGCAGTACTTC	CASSQEGTGEPYEQYF
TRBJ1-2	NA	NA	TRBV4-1	TGCGCCAGCAGCCCCCGGGACATGGCTAACTATGGCTACACCTTC	CASSPRDMANYGYTF
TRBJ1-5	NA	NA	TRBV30	TGTGCCTGGAGCCCGGGGGCCAATAGCAATCAGCCCCAGCATTTT	CAWSPGANSNQPQHF
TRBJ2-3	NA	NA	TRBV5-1	TGCGCCAGCAGCTTGGGACTAGACACAGATACGCAGTATTTT	CASSLGLDTDTQYF
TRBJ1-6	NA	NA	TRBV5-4	TGTGCCAGCAGCTTGGCAGGGTCGAGGGATTCACCCCTCCACTTT	CASSLAGSRDSPLHF
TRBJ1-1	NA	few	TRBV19	TGTGCCAGTAGTATAAGAACTACTGAAGCTTTCTTT	CASSIRTTEAFF